Presented here are 19 T cell receptor beta chains from one specimen sequenced in a study of ipilimumab plus nivolumab after autologous stem cell transplantation. The table came from immunoSEQ multiplex PCR; TCRdb's copy has only in-frame clones and leaves some out. Found here are 8,500 to 11,000 clones, 78% of them singletons; the top ten hold under 8.5%. Source: PBMCs, taken in a trial of ipilimumab plus nivolumab as post-transplant consolidation. The receptor source for this set is a male donor with diffuse large B-cell lymphoma.

This sequence joins TRBV5-6 and TRBJ1-5; D is unclear. The CDR3 extends over 14 amino acids. Trimming shortened V by 5 bases and J by 4 bases, and 13 bases separated the two germline ends. CDR1 is SGHDT, CDR2 YYEEEE, per germline. This chain's CDR3 is CASSRRFGNQPQHF. CDR3 coding DNA: TGTGCCAGCAGTCGTAGGTTCGGTAATCAGCCCCAGCATTTT.

The chain joins TRBV5-1 to TRBJ1-5; perhaps TRBD1 as D (6 bases). The CDR3 has 14 amino acids. V lost 4 bases and J 5 bases, leaving 13 bases between the germline ends. Germline CDR1 is SGHRS and CDR2 is YFSETQ. The CDR3 loop is CASSPTGYDQPQHF. DNA for the CDR3: TGCGCCAGCAGCCCCACAGGGTATGATCAGCCCCAGCATTTT.

The genes are TRBV18 and TRBJ2-5, with 10 bases matching TRBD1. The CDR3 loop spans 17 amino acids. V dropped 2 bases and J dropped 3; count of bases not matched to a gene: 9. CDR1 is KGHSH and CDR2 is LQKENI in the germline V gene. The CDR3 nucleotides read TGTGCCAGCTCACCAATGGGATTTGGGACAGGGGAAGAGACCCAGTACTTC. It encodes CASSPMGFGTGEETQYF.

V gene TRBV4-3 combines with J gene TRBJ2-6; D is unclear. The CDR3 sequence is 19 residues long. CDR1 is LGHNA and CDR2 is YSLEER in the germline V gene. V was trimmed by 2 bases and J by 0 bases, leaving 17 bases between them. CDR3 sequence reads: CASSQQIPTALSGANVLTF. CDR3 sequence (DNA): TGCGCCAGCAGCCAACAAATCCCGACCGCCCTCTCTGGGGCCAACGTCCTGACTTTC.

The V gene is TRBV6-6, the J gene TRBJ1-6; no definite D call. V dropped 0 bases and J dropped 11 bases, with 8 bases sitting between them. Germline V gives CDR1 MNHNY, CDR2 SVGAGI (reference sequence). The CDR3 extends over 13 amino acids. The CDR3 DNA is TGTGCCAGCAGTTACTCGGTATCCGCACCCCTCCACTTT. Amino acid sequence: CASSYSVSAPLHF.

CDR3 sequence reads: CASTGLLLGTSGNTIYF. In DNA form, the CDR3 reads TGTGCCAGTACCGGCTTGCTTTTAGGGACCTCTGGAAACACCATATATTTT. The V and J genes are TRBV19 and TRBJ1-3; tentative D call: TRBD1 (5 bases). This CDR3 has 17 residues. Per the germline V gene, CDR1 is LNHDA and CDR2 is SQIVND (reference sequence). Trimming took off 7 bases at V and 0 bases at J, with 19 bases between the two ends.

The chain couples TRBV7-6 to TRBJ2-7; D possibly uses TRBD1 or TRBD2 (5 bases each). This CDR3 region has 14 residues. V lost 1 base and J lost 6, with 13 bases in between. CDR1 is SGHVS, CDR2 FNYEAQ, per germline. The chain's CDR3 is CASSLGDVGTEQYF. DNA of the CDR3: TGTGCCAGCAGCTTAGGGGACGTGGGCACCGAGCAGTACTTC. The variable domain in full, completed from reference TRBV7-6 and TRBJ2-7, reads GAGVSQSPRYKVTKRGQDVALRCDPISGHVSLYWYRQALGQGPEFLTYFNYEAQQDKSGLPNDRFSAERPEGSISTLTIQRTEQRDSAMYRCASSLGDVGTEQYFGPGTRLTVT.

The V and J genes are TRBV29-1 and TRBJ2-7; D is possibly TRBD1 or TRBD2 (5 bases each). Germline V gives CDR1 SQVTM, CDR2 ANQGSEA. The CDR3 extends over 14 amino acids. Deletions cut 4 bases from V and 4 bases from J, with 17 bases between. The CDR3 is CSVAILGRGYEQYF. CDR3 bases: TGCAGCGTTGCAATCTTGGGACGAGGATACGAGCAGTACTTC.

The chain links TRBV4-2 to TRBJ1-1; a weak D match, TRBD1 (5 bases). CDR3 size: 15 residues. V was pared by 0 bases and J by 0 bases, with 8 bases between. The germline gives CDR1 LGHNA, CDR2 YNFKEQ. The CDR3 is CASSQDWGLNTEAFF. CDR3 in DNA: TGTGCCAGCAGCCAAGATTGGGGGTTGAACACTGAAGCTTTCTTT.

The chain carries TRBV5-5 and TRBJ2-3, with D hard to call. Germline lookup yields CDR1 SGHKS and CDR2 YYEKEE (reference sequence). Trimming pared 4 bases from V and 2 bases from J, leaving 2 bases between. The CDR3 consists of 11 residues. The CDR3: CASSLTDTQYF. The CDR3 bases are TGTGCCAGCAGCCTCACAGATACGCAGTATTTT.

The chain's CDR3 is CASSPLGISPDVIRTDTQYF. The CDR3 DNA reads TGTGCCAGCAGCCCTCTAGGGATAAGTCCGGACGTTATTAGAACAGATACGCAGTATTTT. The chain has TRBV13 and TRBJ2-3; D is unclear. CDR3 size: 20 residues. Germline V gene lookup returns CDR1 PRHDT and CDR2 FYEKMQ (reference sequence). Trimming cost V 5 bases and J 3 bases, with 30 bases left between them.

This clone was observed once. The chain carries TRBV14 and TRBJ2-2, with TRBD1 identical over 10 bases. Germline CDR1 is SGHDN and CDR2 is FVKESK. The V gene end was trimmed by 3 bases and the J gene end by 7 bases; junction bases not matched to a gene: 8. The CDR3 contains 16 residues. CDR3 coding DNA: TGTGCCAGCAGCCATGAGGACAGGGGGGAGATCGGGGAGCTGTTTTTT. Protein product: CASSHEDRGEIGELFF.

The genes are TRBV5-1 and TRBJ1-2; the D gene is possibly TRBD1 (6 bases). The CDR3 consists of 14 residues. Per the germline V gene, CDR1 is SGHRS and CDR2 is YFSETQ. Trimming stripped 0 bases from V and 2 bases from J, with 8 bases between. This chain's CDR3 is CASSLVGQNYGYTF. The CDR3 region has the DNA TGCGCCAGCAGCTTGGTGGGACAAAACTATGGCTACACCTTC.

This chain links TRBV28 with TRBJ1-1; D call uncertain. Between the trimmed V and J ends, which lost 5 bases and 2 bases, there was a span of 12 bases. The CDR3 extends over 14 amino acids. Germline V lookup: CDR1 MDHEN, CDR2 SYDVKM. The CDR3 DNA reads TGTGCCAGCAGTCCCCCCCGGGAAAACACTGAAGCTTTCTTT. The encoded protein is CASSPPRENTEAFF. The full variable domain, rest sourced from reference TRBV28 and TRBJ1-1, is DVKVTQSSRYLVKRTGEKVFLECVQDMDHENMFWYRQDPGLGLRLIYFSYDVKMKEKGDIPEGYSVSREKKERFSLILESASTNQTSMYLCASSPPRENTEAFFGQGTRLTVV.

The chain links TRBV29-1 to TRBJ2-7; TRBD2 matches 11 bases. Losses at the gene ends were 7 bases for V and 4 bases for J; bases not matched to a gene: 6. CDR3 length equals 13 residues. CDR1 is SQVTM and CDR2 is ANQGSEA in the germline V gene. Written as DNA, the CDR3 is TGCAGCGCCCTACTAGCGGGGGTGTACGAGCAGTACTTC. This encodes CSALLAGVYEQYF.

Note on this clone: The same CDR3 also results from other DNA sequences found in this sample. The chain links TRBV10-3 to TRBJ2-6; D not certain. This CDR3 is built from 17 residues. CDR1 ENHRY and CDR2 SYGVKD come from the germline V gene. The V end was cut by 3 bases, the J end by 0 bases, with 12 bases between. The CDR3 is CAISESRGSSGANVLTF. CDR3 DNA sequence: TGTGCCATCAGTGAAAGTCGCGGTAGCTCTGGGGCCAACGTCCTGACTTTC.

CDR3 residues: CAWSVPWTGSGELFF. The CDR3 DNA is TGTGCCTGGAGTGTACCTTGGACGGGGTCCGGGGAGCTGTTTTTT. The chain recombines TRBV30 with TRBJ2-2; the D gene is possibly TRBD2 (5 bases). The V gene's germline CDR1 is GTSNPN and CDR2 SVGIG (reference sequence). V gave up 0 bases and J gave up 6 bases, with 14 bases separating them. The CDR3 sequence is 15 residues long.

The chain carries TRBV28 and TRBJ1-5; TRBD1 agrees at 7 bases. The ends lost 3 bases at V and 6 bases at J; junction bases unmatched: 11. In germline, CDR1 is MDHEN, CDR2 SYDVKM. CDR3 length: 16 residues. Here the CDR3 reads CASSLSTGSMTQPQHF. In DNA, the CDR3 is TGTGCCAGCAGTTTGTCGACAGGGAGTATGACTCAGCCCCAGCATTTT.

Only one count was recorded for this clone. CDR3 amino acids: CASSLNLGGEQFF. CDR3 coding DNA: TGTGCCAGCAGTTTGAATCTAGGCGGTGAGCAGTTCTTC. V and J are TRBV27 and TRBJ2-1; D not resolved. The CDR3 covers 13 residues. Trimming shortened V by 3 bases and J by 9 bases, and 12 bases separated the two germline ends. Per the germline V gene, CDR1 is MNHEY and CDR2 is SMNVEV (reference sequence).